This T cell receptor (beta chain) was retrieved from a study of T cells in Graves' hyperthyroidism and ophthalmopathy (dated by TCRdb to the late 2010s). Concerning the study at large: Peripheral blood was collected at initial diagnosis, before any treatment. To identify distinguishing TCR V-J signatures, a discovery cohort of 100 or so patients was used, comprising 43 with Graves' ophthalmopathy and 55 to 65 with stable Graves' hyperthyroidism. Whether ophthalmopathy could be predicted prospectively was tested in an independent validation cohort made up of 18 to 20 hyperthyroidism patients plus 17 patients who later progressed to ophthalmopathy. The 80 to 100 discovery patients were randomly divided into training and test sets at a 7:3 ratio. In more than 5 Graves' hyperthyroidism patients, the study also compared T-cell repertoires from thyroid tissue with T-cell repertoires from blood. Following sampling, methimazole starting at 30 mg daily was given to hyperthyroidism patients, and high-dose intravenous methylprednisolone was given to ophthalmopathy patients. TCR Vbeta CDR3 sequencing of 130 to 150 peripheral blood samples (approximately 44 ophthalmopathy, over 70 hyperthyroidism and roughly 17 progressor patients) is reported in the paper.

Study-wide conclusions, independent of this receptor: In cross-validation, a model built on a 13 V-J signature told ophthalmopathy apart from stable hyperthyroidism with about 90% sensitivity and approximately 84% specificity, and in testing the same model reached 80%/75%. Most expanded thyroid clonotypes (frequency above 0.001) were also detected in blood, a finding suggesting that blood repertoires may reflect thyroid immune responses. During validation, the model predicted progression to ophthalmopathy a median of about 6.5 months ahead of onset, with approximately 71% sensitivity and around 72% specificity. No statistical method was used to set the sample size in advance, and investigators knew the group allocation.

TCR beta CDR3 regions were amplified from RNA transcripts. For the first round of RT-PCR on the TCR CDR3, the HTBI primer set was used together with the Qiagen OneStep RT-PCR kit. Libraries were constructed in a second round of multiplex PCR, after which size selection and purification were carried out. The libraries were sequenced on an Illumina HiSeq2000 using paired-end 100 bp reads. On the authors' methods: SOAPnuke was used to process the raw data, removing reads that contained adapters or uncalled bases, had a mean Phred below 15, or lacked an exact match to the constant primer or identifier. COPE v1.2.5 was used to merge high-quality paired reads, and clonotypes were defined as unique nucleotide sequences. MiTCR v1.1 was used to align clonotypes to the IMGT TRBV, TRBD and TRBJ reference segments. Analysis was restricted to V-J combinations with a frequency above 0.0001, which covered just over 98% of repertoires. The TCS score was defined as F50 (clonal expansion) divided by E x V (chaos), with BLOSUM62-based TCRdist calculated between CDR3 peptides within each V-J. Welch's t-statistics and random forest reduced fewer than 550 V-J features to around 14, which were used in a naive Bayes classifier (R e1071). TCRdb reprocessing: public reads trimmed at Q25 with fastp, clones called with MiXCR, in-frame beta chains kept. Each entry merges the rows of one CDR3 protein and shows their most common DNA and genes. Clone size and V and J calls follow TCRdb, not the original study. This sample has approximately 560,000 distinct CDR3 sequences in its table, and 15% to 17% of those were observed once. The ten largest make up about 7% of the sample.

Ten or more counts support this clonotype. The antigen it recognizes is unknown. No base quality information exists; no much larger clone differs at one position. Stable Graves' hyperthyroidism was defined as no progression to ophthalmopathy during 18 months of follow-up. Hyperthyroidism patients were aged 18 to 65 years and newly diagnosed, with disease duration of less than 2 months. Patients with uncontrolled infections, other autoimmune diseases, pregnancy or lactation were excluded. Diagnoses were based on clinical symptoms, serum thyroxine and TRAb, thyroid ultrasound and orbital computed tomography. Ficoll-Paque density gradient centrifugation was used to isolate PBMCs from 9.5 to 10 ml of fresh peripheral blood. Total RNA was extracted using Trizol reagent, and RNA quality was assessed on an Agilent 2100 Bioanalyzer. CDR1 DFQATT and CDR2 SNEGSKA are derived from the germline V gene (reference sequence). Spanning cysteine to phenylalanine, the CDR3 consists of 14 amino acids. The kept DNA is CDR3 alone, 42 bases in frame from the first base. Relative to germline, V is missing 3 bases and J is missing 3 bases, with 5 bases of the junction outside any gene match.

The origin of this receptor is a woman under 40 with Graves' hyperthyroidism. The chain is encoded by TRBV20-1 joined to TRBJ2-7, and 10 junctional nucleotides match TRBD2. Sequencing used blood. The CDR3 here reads CSASTSGNYYEQYF. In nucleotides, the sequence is TGCAGTGCTAGTACTAGCGGGAACTACTACGAGCAGTACTTC.